This TCR beta chain came from a study of blood T cell repertoires in COVID-19. Study at large: In each case, the material was cDNA or gDNA derived from T cells, B-cell-depleted T cells, or PBMCs.

This clone occurred a few times. V trimming: 6 bases; J trimming: 0 bases; junction bases outside the gene matches: 0. This CDR3 has 13 amino acids. Germline loops: CDR1 LGHDT, CDR2 YNNKEL (reference sequence). Assay used: immunoSEQ multiplex PCR; TCRdb lists only in-frame clones, some missing. The data contain hundreds of thousands of clones, around 88% of them seen just once; the ten biggest clones take up around 12%. What was sequenced was peripheral blood. This chain joins TRBV3-1 (or the pseudogene TRBV3-2) and TRBJ2-7; 9 nucleotides align to TRBD1. This receptor was taken from a woman aged 45-65 years with COVID-19, enrolled during active disease. The CDR3 region is CASRTGGSYEQYF. DNA for the CDR3: TGTGCCAGCAGGACAGGGGGCTCCTACGAGCAGTACTTC.